This TCR beta chain was identified in a study of T cell repertoires in cytomegalovirus infection. Via MiXCR, TCRdb re-called the reads, giving one row per CDR3 protein. The data hold about 130,000 distinct CDR3 sequences, with approximately 8.8% observed a single time. V lost 6 bases and J lost 0, with 12 bases in between. The CDR3 is made up of 14 amino acids. The germline V gene encodes CDR1 SGHRS and CDR2 YFSETQ. The TCR originated in a human donor in good health (CMV status not recorded). Some clones in this sample may be carry-over from other donors' samples. The chain employs TRBV5-1 and TRBJ1-1, with a weak D call TRBD1 (5 bases). What was sequenced was PBMCs. The CDR3 sequence is CASNEGLLNTEAFF. CDR3 DNA: TGCGCCAGCAATGAGGGACTTTTGAACACTGAAGCTTTCTTT.